Listed here are 9 T cell receptor beta chains from one sample, sequenced in a study of shared clonotypes between healthy human individuals. Some clones are missing from TCRdb's copy, which holds only in-frame ones; the method was immunoSEQ multiplex PCR. This sample has more than 1,200,000 clones, with around 98.5% found just once. Sequenced input: naive CD4+ T cells sorted from blood. Subset of the sample: CD45RA+ positively selected. The origin of the receptors is a man under 40 in good health.

The chain has TRBV6-6 and TRBJ1-4, with 8 bases that match TRBD1. The CDR3 extends over 15 amino acids. Trimming took 3 bases from V and 2 from J; bases not matched to a gene: 2. The germline gives CDR1 MNHNY, CDR2 SVGAGI (reference sequence). The CDR3: CASSYGQGTNEKLFF. The DNA for the CDR3 is TGTGCCAGCAGTTATGGACAGGGTACTAATGAAAAACTGTTTTTT.

The table lists this clone with a count of one. This chain links TRBV4-3 with TRBJ2-7; 10 bases are a match to TRBD2. V gave up 0 bases and J gave up 2 bases; unmatched junction bases: 4. Germline V gene sequence: CDR1 LGHNA, CDR2 YSLEER. CDR3 size: 16 residues. CDR3 in DNA: TGCGCCAGCAGCCAAGATTGGCTAGCGGGGGCCTACGAGCAGTACTTC. Its protein is CASSQDWLAGAYEQYF.

The chain carries TRBV14 and TRBJ1-1; D is unclear. Germline V CDR1 and CDR2: SGHDN, FVKESK. The CDR3 length is 15 residues. Trimming pared 1 base from V and 1 base from J, leaving 10 bases between. CDR3 sequence reads: CASSQAVGRNTEAFF. The CDR3 DNA follows: TGTGCCAGCAGCCAAGCTGTCGGCAGGAACACTGAAGCTTTCTTT.

The chain recombines TRBV9 with TRBJ2-1, with 13 bases identical to TRBD2. Losses at the gene ends were 0 bases for V and 10 bases for J; bases not matched to a gene: 4. Germline V gene lookup returns CDR1 SGDLS and CDR2 YYNGEE. The CDR3 loop spans 15 amino acids. CDR3 loop: CASSVVGTSGMEQFF. CDR3 nucleotide sequence: TGTGCCAGCAGCGTAGTAGGGACTAGCGGGATGGAGCAGTTCTTC.

This chain links TRBV5-5 with TRBJ2-5; 8 bases agree with TRBD2. This CDR3 comprises 16 residues. Germline CDR1 and CDR2: SGHKS and YYEKEE (reference sequence). V dropped 4 bases and J dropped 5; count of bases not matched to a gene: 13. CDR3 region: CASSHDRRGGSETQYF. The CDR3 coding sequence is TGTGCCAGCAGCCACGACCGACGGGGGGGGTCTGAGACCCAGTACTTC.

The V call is TRBV10-1, the J call TRBJ1-2; no reliable D call. Trimming stripped 2 bases from V and 8 bases from J, with 12 bases between. Germline assignment: CDR1 WNHNN and CDR2 SYGVQD (reference sequence). The CDR3 extends over 13 amino acids. DNA for the CDR3: TGCGCCAGCAGTGAGGACGCGGCGGGAGGCTACACCTTC. Translation gives CASSEDAAGGYTF.

The chain has TRBV29-1 and TRBJ2-1; 9 nucleotides line up with TRBD2. V trimming: 7 bases; J trimming: 3 bases; junction bases outside the gene matches: 4. Germline V gives CDR1 SQVTM, CDR2 ANQGSEA. This CDR3 region has 13 residues. In DNA, the CDR3 is TGCAGCGCCGCTAGCGGGATCTACAATGAGCAGTTCTTC. The encoded protein is CSAASGIYNEQFF.

V gene TRBV20-1 combines with J gene TRBJ1-1, with D unresolved. CDR3 length equals 11 residues. Germline loops: CDR1 DFQATT, CDR2 SNEGSKA (reference sequence). V was cut by 5 bases and J by 11 bases, with 15 bases left in between. The DNA of the CDR3 is TGCAGTGCTGCTCGGCCCACGGAGGCTTTCTTT. Its protein is CSAARPTEAFF.

The chain is built from TRBV30 and TRBJ2-7, with a possible D match to TRBD1 (6 bases). Germline V gene data show CDR1 as GTSNPN and CDR2 as SVGIG (reference sequence). The CDR3 contains 13 residues. The germline V and J ends were trimmed by 0 bases and 3 bases, with 9 bases remaining between them. CDR3: CAWSVQGRYEQYF. The CDR3 DNA sequence: TGTGCCTGGAGTGTACAGGGCCGCTACGAGCAGTACTTC.